This paragraph reports one T cell receptor beta chain. This sample is drawn from a study of cytomegalovirus exposure and HLA in healthy donors. The PCR had 60 Vbeta and 13 Jbeta primers. Sequencing was performed with immunoSEQ multiplex PCR; in TCRdb, only in-frame clones are kept and a portion is missing. The sample includes some 190,000 clones, roughly 81% of them seen just once. Donors were ostensibly healthy at sampling, although undocumented immune exposures were probable. Sequencing input: PBMCs. The origin of this receptor is a woman younger than 45 in good health and CMV-seropositive.

CDR3 amino acids: CASSLAAGIGNTDTQYF. For the CDR3, the DNA is TGTGCCAGCAGCTTAGCGGCGGGTATTGGGAACACAGATACGCAGTATTTT. V gene TRBV7-6 combines with J gene TRBJ2-3; D perhaps matches TRBD2 (5 bases). There are 17 residues in the CDR3. V was clipped by 0 bases and J by 2 bases, with 15 bases between them. Per the germline V gene, CDR1 is SGHVS and CDR2 is FNYEAQ. Full variable domain (outside the CDR3, taken from reference TRBV7-6 and TRBJ2-3): GAGVSQSPRYKVTKRGQDVALRCDPISGHVSLYWYRQALGQGPEFLTYFNYEAQQDKSGLPNDRFSAERPEGSISTLTIQRTEQRDSAMYRCASSLAAGIGNTDTQYFGPGTRLTVL.